The 18 T cell receptor beta chains in this list originate from one sample, sequenced in a study of breast tumors, draining lymph nodes, adjacent tissues. The lymph nodes were axillary draining lymph nodes from breast cancer patients. TCRdb fed the multiplex PCR reads into MiXCR, producing one record per CDR3 protein. The data show some 97,000 distinct CDR3 sequences, with 21% seen just once and more than 0.9% held by the top ten. Sequenced: axillary lymph node tissue. All receptors come from a female donor with breast cancer. Some clones in this sample may be carry-over from other donors' samples.

The sample holds many counts of this clonotype. This chain links TRBV6-5 with TRBJ1-2; a weak D match, TRBD1 (6 bases). Per germline, CDR1 MNHEY and CDR2 SVGAGI. The CDR3 spans 14 residues. V dropped 2 bases and J dropped 1 base, with 8 bases sitting between them. CDR3 protein: CASSYTRGNYGYTF. The CDR3 coding sequence is TGTGCCAGCAGTTACACCAGGGGTAACTATGGCTACACCTTC.

About this clonotype itself: An end of the junction does not agree with germline; a read error may underlie this. V gene TRBV20-1 combines with J gene TRBJ2-7; D is unresolved. The CDR3 runs 15 residues. The V gene's germline CDR1 is DFQATT and CDR2 SNEGSKA (reference sequence). This CDR3 reads CSARGIRPPPGEQCF. Here the CDR3 DNA reads TGCAGTGCTAGAGGAATTCGGCCACCCCCGGGTGAGCAGTGCTTC.

A remark on this clonotype: One base away lies a much larger clone, so this may be a sequencing read error. The chain carries TRBV27 and TRBJ2-7; a weak D match, TRBD1 (6 bases). There are 13 residues in the CDR3. Germline V CDR1 and CDR2: MNHEY, SMNVEV (reference sequence). The DNA of the CDR3 is TGTGTCAGCAGTTTCGGGACAAACTACGAGCAGTACTTC. Residues: CVSSFGTNYEQYF.

This clonotype came up many times. This chain uses TRBV24-1 with TRBJ2-1, with 12 bases matching TRBD2. The CDR3 is 16 amino acids. With 0 bases clipped from V and 7 bases from J, the junction kept 3 bases outside the gene matches. Looked up from germline, CDR1 is KGHDR and CDR2 is SFDVKD. The CDR3 here is CATSDLRGTSGNEQFF. CDR3 in DNA: TGTGCCACCAGTGATTTGCGCGGGACTAGCGGGAATGAGCAGTTCTTC.

This clonotype has a count of ten or more. This rearrangement joins TRBV12-3 or TRBV12-4 to TRBJ1-5; D is ambiguous. The CDR3 sequence is 12 residues long. Trimming stripped 3 bases from V and 6 bases from J, with 6 bases between. Here the CDR3 reads CASSFGGQPQHF. The CDR3, as DNA: TGTGCCAGCAGTTTCGGAGGTCAGCCCCAGCATTTT.

The table lists this clonotype with many counts. The rearrangement uses TRBV25-1 and TRBJ2-7; no firm D call. Looked up from germline, CDR1 is MGHDK and CDR2 is SYGVNS. The CDR3 has 13 amino acids. V was trimmed by 4 bases and J by 3 bases, leaving 10 bases between them. The CDR3 DNA reads TGTGCCAGCAGTGCTACCTGGTTCTACGAGCAGTACTTC. Residues: CASSATWFYEQYF.

This clonotype was counted ten times or more. J is TRBJ1-4 and V is TRBV6-5, with TRBD1 matching 7 bases. The CDR3 contains 12 residues. Per germline, CDR1 MNHEY and CDR2 SVGAGI. J lost 8 bases, V lost 5 bases, and 2 bases had no gene match. CDR3 amino acids: CASSRDREKLFF. CDR3 nucleotides: TGTGCCAGCAGTCGGGACAGAGAAAAACTGTTTTTT.

Ten or more counts support this clonotype. This chain links TRBV6-5 with TRBJ2-7; D possibly corresponds to TRBD1 (5 bases). The CDR3 totals 13 residues. Germline V gene lookup returns CDR1 MNHEY and CDR2 SVGAGI. Trimming took 9 bases from V and 7 from J, leaving 19 bases between them. The CDR3 sequence is CASRGHSFDEQYF. CDR3 DNA sequence: TGTGCCAGTAGAGGACATTCGTTTGATGAGCAGTACTTC.

Ten or more counts support this clonotype. The chain combines TRBV7-3 with TRBJ2-2; D is possibly TRBD1 (5 bases). V lost 6 bases, J lost 0 bases, and 8 bases lay in between. Germline values: CDR1 SGHTA, CDR2 FQGTGA. The CDR3 loop spans 14 amino acids. The CDR3 protein is CASRQASNTGELFF. The CDR3 DNA reads TGTGCCAGCAGACAGGCTTCGAACACCGGGGAGCTGTTTTTT.

This clonotype has a count of ten or more. In DNA, the CDR3 is TGCAGTGCTAGCCGGGGCGCGAGTATAGATACGCAGTATTTT. This gives the protein CSASRGASIDTQYF. This chain connects TRBV20-1 to TRBJ2-3; D assignment may be TRBD1 or TRBD2 (5 bases each). Trimming shortened V by 3 bases and J by 5 bases, and 15 bases separated the two germline ends. From germline, CDR1 is DFQATT and CDR2 SNEGSKA (reference sequence). This CDR3 region has 14 residues.

A note on this clonotype: This clone may be a read error of a much larger clone one base away. This chain uses TRBV3-1 with TRBJ2-7; TRBD1 matches 10 bases. CDR3 length: 15 residues. With 3 bases clipped from V and 6 bases from J, the junction kept 8 bases outside the gene matches. Germline V gene lookup returns CDR1 LGHDT and CDR2 YNNKEL (reference sequence). CDR3 amino acids: CASSQPGTGAREQYF. The DNA for the CDR3 is TGTGCCAGCAGCCAGCCCGGGACAGGGGCACGCGAGCAGTACTTC.

This clonotype showed up many times. The V call is TRBV5-8, the J call TRBJ2-5; 7 bases match TRBD2. From germline, CDR1 is SGHTS and CDR2 YDEGEE. The CDR3 spans 12 residues. J was trimmed by 9 bases and V by 3 bases; bases with no gene match: 5. The CDR3 spells CASSSPREAQYF. The CDR3 nucleotides read TGTGCCAGCAGCTCGCCTCGGGAGGCCCAGTACTTC.

This clonotype showed up many times. This chain links TRBV7-2 with TRBJ2-7; 7 nucleotides align to TRBD2. The CDR3 consists of 15 residues. Germline trimming cut 1 base from V and 4 bases from J; bases unmatched to any gene: 7. CDR1 SGHTA and CDR2 FQGNSA come from the germline V gene. CDR3 residues: CASSLGWGGPYEQYF. The CDR3, as DNA: TGTGCCAGCAGCTTAGGCTGGGGGGGACCGTACGAGCAGTACTTC.

This clonotype was counted many times. This chain joins TRBV12-3 or TRBV12-4 and TRBJ2-6; D not certain. V gave up 3 bases and J gave up 0 bases, with 15 bases separating them. This CDR3 spans 18 amino acids. The CDR3 loop reads CASSFFLGWGSGANVLTF. In nucleotides, the CDR3 is TGTGCCAGCAGTTTCTTTTTGGGGTGGGGCTCTGGGGCCAACGTCCTGACTTTC.

This clonotype was observed at least ten times. The chain uses TRBV5-1 and TRBJ2-3; D gene ambiguous. Germline lookup yields CDR1 SGHRS and CDR2 YFSETQ. The CDR3 is 12 amino acids. V lost 0 bases, J lost 2 bases, and 1 base lay in between. CDR3 residues: CASSLDTDTQYF. CDR3 DNA: TGCGCCAGCAGCTTGGACACAGATACGCAGTATTTT. Filled out from reference TRBV5-1 and TRBJ2-3, the complete variable domain reads KAGVTQTPRYLIKTRGQQVTLSCSPISGHRSVSWYQQTPGQGLQFLFEYFSETQRNKGNFPGRFSGRQFSNSRSEMNVSTLELGDSALYLCASSLDTDTQYFGPGTRLTVL.

This clonotype was seen once. A clone one base away is much larger, so this may be a read error. This rearrangement joins TRBV3-1 to TRBJ1-2; no clear D. V lost 0 bases and J lost 0, with 8 bases in between. The CDR3 extends over 15 amino acids. In germline, CDR1 is LGHDT, CDR2 YNNKEL (reference sequence). CDR3 residues: CASSQDPGPNYGYTF. CDR3 nucleotides: TGTGCCAGCAGCCAAGACCCCGGCCCTAACTATGGCTACACCTTC.

This clonotype was seen repeatedly, ten times or more. V gene TRBV3-1 combines with J gene TRBJ2-7; perhaps TRBD2 as D (5 bases). The CDR3 covers 15 residues. V was clipped by 4 bases and J by 0 bases, with 13 bases between them. CDR1 is LGHDT, CDR2 YNNKEL, per germline (reference sequence). CDR3 nucleotide sequence: TGTGCCAGCAGCCCTGAGGCGGGTCACTCCTACGAGCAGTACTTC. Protein sequence: CASSPEAGHSYEQYF.

Ten or more counts support this clonotype. V usage is TRBV5-1 and J usage is TRBJ2-1; no firm D call. This CDR3 is built from 14 residues. The germline V and J ends were trimmed by 4 bases and 1 base, with 9 bases remaining between them. Germline loops: CDR1 SGHRS, CDR2 YFSETQ. The CDR3 spells CASSPEPSYNEQFF. In DNA, the CDR3 is TGCGCCAGCAGCCCCGAACCTTCCTACAATGAGCAGTTCTTC. Together with reference TRBV5-1 and TRBJ2-1, the CDR3 gives the full variable domain: KAGVTQTPRYLIKTRGQQVTLSCSPISGHRSVSWYQQTPGQGLQFLFEYFSETQRNKGNFPGRFSGRQFSNSRSEMNVSTLELGDSALYLCASSPEPSYNEQFFGPGTRLTVL.